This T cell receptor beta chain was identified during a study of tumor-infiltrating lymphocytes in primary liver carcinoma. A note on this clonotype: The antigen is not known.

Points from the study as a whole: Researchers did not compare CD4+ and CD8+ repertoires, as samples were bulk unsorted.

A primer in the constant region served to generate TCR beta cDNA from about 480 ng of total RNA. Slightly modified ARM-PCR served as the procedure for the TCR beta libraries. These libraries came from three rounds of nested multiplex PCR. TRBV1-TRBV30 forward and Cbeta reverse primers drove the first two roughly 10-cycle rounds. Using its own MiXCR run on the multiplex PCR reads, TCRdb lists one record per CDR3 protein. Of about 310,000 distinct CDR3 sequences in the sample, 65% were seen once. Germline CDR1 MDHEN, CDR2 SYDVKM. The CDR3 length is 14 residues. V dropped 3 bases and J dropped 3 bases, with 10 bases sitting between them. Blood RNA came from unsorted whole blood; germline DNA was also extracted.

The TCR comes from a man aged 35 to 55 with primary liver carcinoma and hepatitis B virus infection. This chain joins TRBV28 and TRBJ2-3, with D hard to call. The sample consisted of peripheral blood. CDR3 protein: CASSLGIRTDTQYF. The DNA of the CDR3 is TGTGCCAGCAGTTTGGGGATAAGAACAGATACGCAGTATTTT.